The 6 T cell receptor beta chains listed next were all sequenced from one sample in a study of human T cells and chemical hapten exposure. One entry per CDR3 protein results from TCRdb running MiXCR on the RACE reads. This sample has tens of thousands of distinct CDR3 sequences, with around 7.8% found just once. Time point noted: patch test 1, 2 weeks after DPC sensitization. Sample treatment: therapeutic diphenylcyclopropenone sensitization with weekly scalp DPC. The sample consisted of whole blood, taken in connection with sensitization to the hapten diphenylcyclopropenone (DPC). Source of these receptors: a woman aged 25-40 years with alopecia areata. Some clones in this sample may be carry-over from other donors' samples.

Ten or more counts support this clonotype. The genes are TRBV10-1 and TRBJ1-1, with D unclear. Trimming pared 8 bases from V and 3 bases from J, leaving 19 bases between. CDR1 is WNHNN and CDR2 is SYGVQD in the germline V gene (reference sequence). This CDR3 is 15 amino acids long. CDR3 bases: TGCGCCAGCTCTTCAGGTTATGGAGCTTACACTGAAGCTTTCTTT. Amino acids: CASSSGYGAYTEAFF.

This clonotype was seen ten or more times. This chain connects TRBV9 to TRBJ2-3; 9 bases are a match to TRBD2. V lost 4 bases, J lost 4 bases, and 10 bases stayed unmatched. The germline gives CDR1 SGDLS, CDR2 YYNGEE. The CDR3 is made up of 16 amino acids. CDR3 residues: CASSRSRGGRADTQYF. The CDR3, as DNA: TGTGCCAGCAGCAGATCGCGGGGGGGCCGAGCAGATACGCAGTATTTT.

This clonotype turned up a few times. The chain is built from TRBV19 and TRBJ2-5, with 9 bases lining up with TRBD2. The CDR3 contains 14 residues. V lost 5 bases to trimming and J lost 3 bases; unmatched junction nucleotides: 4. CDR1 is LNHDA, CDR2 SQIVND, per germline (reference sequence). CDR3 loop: CASSLTSGEETQYF. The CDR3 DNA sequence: TGTGCCAGTAGTTTGACTAGCGGAGAAGAGACCCAGTACTTC. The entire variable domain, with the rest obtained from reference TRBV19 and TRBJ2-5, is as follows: DGGITQSPKYLFRKEGQNVTLSCEQNLNHDAMYWYRQDPGQGLRLIYYSQIVNDFQKGDIAEGYSVSREKKESFPLTVTSAQKNPTAFYLCASSLTSGEETQYFGPGTRLLVL.

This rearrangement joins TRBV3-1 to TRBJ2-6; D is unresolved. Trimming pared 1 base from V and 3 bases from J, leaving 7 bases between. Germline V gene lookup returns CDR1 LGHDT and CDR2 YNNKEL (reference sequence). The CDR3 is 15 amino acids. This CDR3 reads CASSQGGSGANVLTF. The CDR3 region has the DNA TGTGCCAGCAGCCAAGGAGGCAGTGGGGCCAACGTCCTGACTTTC.

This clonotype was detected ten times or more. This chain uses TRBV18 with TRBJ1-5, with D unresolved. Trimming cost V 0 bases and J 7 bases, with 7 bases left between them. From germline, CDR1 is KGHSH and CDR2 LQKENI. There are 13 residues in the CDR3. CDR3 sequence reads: CASSPPQTQPQHF. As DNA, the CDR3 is TGTGCCAGCTCACCACCTCAGACCCAGCCCCAGCATTTT.

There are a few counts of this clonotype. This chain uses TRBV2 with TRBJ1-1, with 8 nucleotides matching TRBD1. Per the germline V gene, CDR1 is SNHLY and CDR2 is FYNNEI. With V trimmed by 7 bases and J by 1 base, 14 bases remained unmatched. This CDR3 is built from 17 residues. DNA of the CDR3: TGTGCCAGCATACGACACCCGGCCGGGACAGGGAACACTGAAGCTTTCTTT. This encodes CASIRHPAGTGNTEAFF.